Shown below are 8 T cell receptor beta chains from a single sample sequenced in a study of technical replicates of blood from several donors. TCRdb's table, derived via immunoSEQ multiplex PCR, lists solely in-frame clones and lacks some. The profile shows about 73,000 clones, roughly 93% of them singletons. The sequencing input was T cells isolated from PBMCs. The receptors were gathered from a human donor in good health.

This rearrangement joins TRBV28 to TRBJ2-7; a possible D gene is TRBD1 (5 bases). CDR1 is MDHEN, CDR2 SYDVKM, per germline. Trimming pared 6 bases from V and 7 bases from J, leaving 16 bases between. The CDR3 runs 13 residues. Here the CDR3 DNA reads TGTGCCAGCAGACGTACAGGATCTCAAGAGCAGTACTTC. It encodes CASRRTGSQEQYF. Full variable domain (remainder filled in from reference TRBV28 and TRBJ2-7): DVKVTQSSRYLVKRTGEKVFLECVQDMDHENMFWYRQDPGLGLRLIYFSYDVKMKEKGDIPEGYSVSREKKERFSLILESASTNQTSMYLCASRRTGSQEQYFGPGTRLTVT.

The chain couples TRBV15 to TRBJ1-4, with TRBD1 matching over 8 bases. After removal of 4 bases from V and 5 bases from J, the junction contained 3 bases not matched to a gene. Germline CDR1 reads LNHNV; CDR2 reads YYDKDF (reference sequence). This CDR3 spans 14 amino acids. Here the CDR3 DNA reads TGTGCCACCAGCAACAGACAGGGGAATGAAAAACTGTTTTTT. Protein: CATSNRQGNEKLFF.

The chain uses TRBV19 and TRBJ1-2; 10 bases are shared with TRBD1. The junction had 15 bases not matched to a gene; V was cut back by 3 bases and J by 5 bases. Germline V lookup: CDR1 LNHDA, CDR2 SQIVND (reference sequence). CDR3 length: 18 residues. The CDR3 nucleotides read TGTGCCAGTAGTATCGGGGCCAGACAGGGGGCGTGGGGGTATGGCTACACCTTC. Amino acid sequence: CASSIGARQGAWGYGYTF.

V is TRBV7-9 and J is TRBJ2-1; 9 nucleotides line up with TRBD2. The junction had 6 bases not matched to a gene; V was cut back by 3 bases and J by 6 bases. This CDR3 region has 15 residues. CDR1 is SEHNR, CDR2 FQNEAQ, per germline (reference sequence). The DNA of the CDR3 is TGTGCCAGCAGCTTTAGCGGGGGCCTCGGCAATGAGCAGTTCTTC. It translates to CASSFSGGLGNEQFF.

This clone was detected once. The V gene is TRBV7-8, the J gene TRBJ2-7, with 8 positions matching TRBD2. The CDR3 length is 14 residues. J lost 3 bases, V lost 5 bases, and 6 bases had no gene match. The germline gives CDR1 SGHVS, CDR2 FQNEAQ. This CDR3 reads CASSLKRGSYEQYF. The DNA for the CDR3 is TGTGCCAGCAGCCTAAAGCGGGGGAGCTACGAGCAGTACTTC.

The V gene is TRBV2, the J gene TRBJ2-3, with D hard to call. The ends were cut back, 5 bases at V and 4 bases at J, with 4 bases in the middle. The length of the CDR3 is 11 residues. Per germline, CDR1 SNHLY and CDR2 FYNNEI. CDR3 nucleotides: TGTGCCAGCAGTATCGCAGATACGCAGTATTTT. Translated, it gives CASSIADTQYF.

The chain is built from TRBV27 and TRBJ1-5; D is unresolved. V shed 8 bases and J shed 2 bases, with 10 bases lying between them. This CDR3 has 13 amino acids. The germline CDR1 and CDR2 sequences are MNHEY and SMNVEV (reference sequence). The CDR3 loop reads CASAGPGNQPQHF. CDR3 coding DNA: TGTGCCAGCGCTGGGCCGGGCAATCAGCCCCAGCATTTT.

The V gene is TRBV7-9, the J gene TRBJ1-5; 8 bases line up with TRBD1. Trimming cost V 4 bases and J 4 bases; bases outside gene matches: 6. The CDR3 is made up of 15 amino acids. CDR1 and CDR2 from the germline V gene are SEHNR and FQNEAQ (reference sequence). CDR3: CASSSDRAPNQPQHF. In DNA, the CDR3 is TGTGCCAGCAGCTCGGACAGGGCGCCTAATCAGCCCCAGCATTTT.